The 28 T cell receptor beta chains below were found in one sample sequenced in a study of technical replicates of blood from several donors. Assay: immunoSEQ multiplex PCR; the TCRdb copy retains only in-frame clones and omits some. Seen here are some 100,000 clones, 95% to 96% observed once, and the top ten hold approximately 0.2%. Sequences were obtained from T cells isolated from PBMCs. These receptors came from a human donor in good health.

The chain employs TRBV5-6 and TRBJ1-1, with 7 bases identical to TRBD1. V gave up 1 base and J gave up 1 base; unmatched junction bases: 7. CDR1 is SGHDT and CDR2 is YYEEEE in the germline V gene. CDR3 length: 16 residues. The CDR3 reads CASSLLDREWNTEAFF. The CDR3 DNA is TGTGCCAGCAGCTTGTTAGACAGGGAATGGAACACTGAAGCTTTCTTT.

The chain recombines TRBV4-1 with TRBJ2-5, with TRBD1 matching 10 bases. The CDR3 spans 15 residues. Germline lookup yields CDR1 MGHRA and CDR2 YSYEKL. V lost 1 base, J lost 2 bases, and 1 base stayed unmatched. The DNA of the CDR3 is TGCGCCAGCAGCCAAGCGGACAGGGGGCAAGAGACCCAGTACTTC. It codes for CASSQADRGQETQYF.

V and J are TRBV11-2 and TRBJ1-1; TRBD1 might be the D (6 bases). Trimming took off 6 bases at V and 6 bases at J, with 17 bases between the two ends. Looked up from germline, CDR1 is SGHAT and CDR2 is FQNNGV. This CDR3 comprises 14 residues. CDR3 amino acids: CASSQRGGVAEAFF. The CDR3 DNA reads as TGTGCCAGCAGTCAGAGGGGGGGCGTCGCTGAAGCTTTCTTT.

There are a few counts of this clone. The V and J genes are TRBV5-1 and TRBJ1-1; D not certain. Germline-derived CDR1 and CDR2 are SGHRS and YFSETQ. This CDR3 has 11 residues. The V end was cut by 5 bases, the J end by 6 bases, with 8 bases between. CDR3 in amino acids: CASSLGSEAFF. The CDR3 DNA follows: TGCGCCAGCAGTCTAGGATCTGAAGCTTTCTTT.

Written as DNA, the CDR3 is TGTGCCAGCAGACAAGTTAATCGCGGGGAGACCCAGTACTTC. Translated, it gives CASRQVNRGETQYF. The chain links TRBV7-9 to TRBJ2-5; possibly TRBD2 for D (5 bases). Looked up from germline, CDR1 is SEHNR and CDR2 is FQNEAQ (reference sequence). The CDR3 is made up of 14 amino acids. V shed 6 bases and J shed 5 bases, with 16 bases lying between them.

The V and J genes are TRBV27 and TRBJ2-1; TRBD1 aligns across 10 bases. V gave up 3 bases and J gave up 7 bases; unmatched junction bases: 3. CDR1 and CDR2 from the germline V gene are MNHEY and SMNVEV (reference sequence). The CDR3 runs to 14 residues. In DNA, the CDR3 is TGTGCCAGCAGTTTGGACAGGGGGGAGAATGAGCAGTTCTTC. Its protein product is CASSLDRGENEQFF.

The rearrangement links TRBV11-3 to TRBJ2-5; 12 bases map to TRBD2. Trimming took 4 bases from V and 3 from J; bases not matched to a gene: 9. Germline V gives CDR1 SGHNT, CDR2 YENEEA. The CDR3 consists of 17 residues. CDR3 sequence (DNA): TGTGCCAGCAGCTCTAGGGCTAGCGGGGGGGAAAAAGAGACCCAGTACTTC. Its protein is CASSSRASGGEKETQYF.

This chain joins TRBV11-1 and TRBJ1-2, with 8 bases lining up with TRBD1. The CDR3 is 16 residues long. CDR1 is SGHAT, CDR2 FQDESV, per germline (reference sequence). After removal of 2 bases from V and 8 bases from J, the junction contained 13 bases not matched to a gene. CDR3 DNA: TGTGCCAGCAGCTTACATGCCAGGGGGCAGTTCGGCGGCTACACCTTC. Residues: CASSLHARGQFGGYTF. Together with reference TRBV11-1 and TRBJ1-2, the CDR3 gives the full variable domain: EAEVAQSPRYKITEKSQAVAFWCDPISGHATLYWYRQILGQGPELLVQFQDESVVDDSQLPKDRFSAERLKGVDSTLKIQPAELGDSAMYLCASSLHARGQFGGYTFGSGTRLTVV.

The chain is built from TRBV9 and TRBJ2-1; unclear D gene. V was shortened by 2 bases and J by 3 bases, with 9 bases between the two germline ends. The germline CDR1 and CDR2 sequences are SGDLS and YYNGEE. This CDR3 is 14 amino acids long. The DNA of the CDR3 is TGTGCCAGCAGCGTCGGTGACAACTACAATGAGCAGTTCTTC. It is translated as CASSVGDNYNEQFF.

The chain combines TRBV19 with TRBJ1-1; possibly TRBD1 for D (6 bases). V shed 1 base and J shed 1 base, with 7 bases lying between them. From germline, CDR1 is LNHDA and CDR2 SQIVND (reference sequence). The CDR3 runs 14 residues. This chain's CDR3 is CASSIVGGNTEAFF. The CDR3, as DNA: TGTGCCAGTAGTATAGTAGGGGGGAACACTGAAGCTTTCTTT.

The V gene is TRBV6-6, the J gene TRBJ2-7; 12 nucleotides line up with TRBD1. CDR3 size: 16 residues. V dropped 3 bases and J dropped 5; count of bases not matched to a gene: 8. The germline CDR1 and CDR2 sequences are MNHNY and SVGAGI (reference sequence). CDR3 region: CASSYTPGQGANEQYF. CDR3 in DNA: TGTGCCAGCAGTTATACTCCGGGACAGGGGGCTAACGAGCAGTACTTC.

This clone was recorded only once. The rearrangement uses TRBV11-2 and TRBJ2-7; unclear D gene. The CDR3 spans 14 residues. Germline V gives CDR1 SGHAT, CDR2 FQNNGV. Trimming took off 2 bases at V and 2 bases at J, with 10 bases between the two ends. In nucleotides, the CDR3 is TGTGCCAGCAGCTTACTTCCAGGCGCCTACGAGCAGTACTTC. This gives the protein CASSLLPGAYEQYF.

The V gene is TRBV18, the J gene TRBJ2-5; 7 nucleotides align to TRBD2. Losses at the gene ends were 0 bases for V and 4 bases for J; bases not matched to a gene: 2. CDR1 and CDR2 from the germline V gene are KGHSH and LQKENI. The CDR3 sequence is 14 residues long. The CDR3 here is CASSPPGGRETQYF. The CDR3 DNA is TGTGCCAGCTCACCACCGGGGGGGAGAGAGACCCAGTACTTC.

This chain uses TRBV25-1 with TRBJ1-2; unclear D gene. Germline assignment: CDR1 MGHDK and CDR2 SYGVNS. The CDR3 runs 15 residues. V lost 6 bases and J lost 2, with 16 bases in between. This CDR3 reads CASRSYDKDNYGYTF. In DNA form, the CDR3 reads TGTGCCAGCAGATCCTATGACAAAGACAACTATGGCTACACCTTC.

The chain is built from TRBV7-8 and TRBJ2-1; D is uncertain. V gave up 1 base and J gave up 1 base, with 8 bases separating them. The CDR3 is 15 residues long. CDR1 and CDR2 from the germline V gene are SGHVS and FQNEAQ. The CDR3 spells CASSLVGGSYNEQFF. The CDR3, as DNA: TGTGCCAGCAGCTTAGTAGGCGGTTCCTACAATGAGCAGTTCTTC.

CDR3: CASSQEGQGGTGELFF. DNA of the CDR3: TGCGCCAGCAGCCAAGAGGGACAGGGCGGCACCGGGGAGCTGTTTTTT. The chain recombines TRBV4-1 with TRBJ2-2; TRBD1 matches at 9 bases. V dropped 0 bases and J dropped 4; count of bases not matched to a gene: 3. This CDR3 contains 16 residues. Per germline, CDR1 MGHRA and CDR2 YSYEKL.

This chain uses TRBV2 with TRBJ1-5; D not certain. This CDR3 region has 15 residues. The germline V gene has CDR1 SNHLY and CDR2 FYNNEI. The V end lost 7 bases, the J end lost 0 bases, and 13 bases lay between the germline ends. Written as DNA, the CDR3 is TGTGCCAGCACGGCCCCCGGGTATAGCAATCAGCCCCAGCATTTT. Protein sequence: CASTAPGYSNQPQHF.

The chain employs TRBV10-3 and TRBJ1-4; the D gene is possibly TRBD1 (6 bases). Trimming shortened V by 10 bases and J by 8 bases, and 20 bases separated the two germline ends. CDR3 length equals 14 residues. The germline gives CDR1 ENHRY, CDR2 SYGVKD. The CDR3: CATQSNHQGEKLFF. CDR3 bases: TGTGCCACCCAATCAAACCATCAGGGGGAAAAACTGTTTTTT.

This chain joins TRBV25-1 and TRBJ2-3; D gene unclear. Between the trimmed V and J ends, which lost 5 bases and 3 bases, there was a span of 3 bases. The CDR3 totals 11 residues. Germline V gene sequence: CDR1 MGHDK, CDR2 SYGVNS. The DNA of the CDR3 is TGTGCCAGCAGTTTAACAGATACGCAGTATTTT. Protein: CASSLTDTQYF.

Only a few counts were recorded for this clone. This chain links TRBV5-6 with TRBJ1-1; 9 nucleotides line up with TRBD1. The CDR3 sequence is 12 residues long. Germline CDR1 reads SGHDT; CDR2 reads YYEEEE. J was trimmed by 6 bases and V by 10 bases; bases with no gene match: 7. CDR3 region: CASGQGLAEAFF. The DNA for the CDR3 is TGTGCCTCCGGACAGGGGCTTGCTGAAGCTTTCTTT.

The chain carries TRBV9 and TRBJ1-1; D gene uncertain. CDR3 size: 16 residues. Germline V CDR1 and CDR2: SGDLS, YYNGEE. With 4 bases removed from V and 0 bases from J, the gap between germline ends came to 16 bases. The CDR3 DNA sequence: TGTGCCAGCAGCCCCCCCCCGGGGTACATGAACACTGAAGCTTTCTTT. It encodes CASSPPPGYMNTEAFF.

This clone was detected once. The J gene is TRBJ1-5, the V gene TRBV28; D is perhaps TRBD1 (6 bases). CDR1 is MDHEN and CDR2 is SYDVKM in the germline V gene. V gave up 6 bases and J gave up 0 bases, with 9 bases separating them. This CDR3 spans 14 amino acids. The CDR3 loop is CASRRGYSNQPQHF. In DNA, the CDR3 is TGTGCCAGCAGGAGGGGGTATAGCAATCAGCCCCAGCATTTT. Supplemented by reference TRBV28 and TRBJ1-5, the full variable domain reads DVKVTQSSRYLVKRTGEKVFLECVQDMDHENMFWYRQDPGLGLRLIYFSYDVKMKEKGDIPEGYSVSREKKERFSLILESASTNQTSMYLCASRRGYSNQPQHFGDGTRLSIL.

The V gene is TRBV7-8, the J gene TRBJ2-7, with D perhaps matching TRBD1 (5 bases). The CDR3 has 15 residues. Trimming took off 1 base at V and 2 bases at J, with 12 bases between the two ends. Germline CDR1 reads SGHVS; CDR2 reads FQNEAQ. The CDR3 nucleotides read TGTGCCAGCAGCTTAGGCCAGGGTCGGCCCTACGAGCAGTACTTC. Translation gives CASSLGQGRPYEQYF.

This chain uses TRBV4-1 with TRBJ2-5; D perhaps matches TRBD1 (5 bases). Germline V lookup: CDR1 MGHRA, CDR2 YSYEKL. The CDR3 consists of 17 residues. Trimming took 1 base from V and 5 from J, leaving 20 bases between them. The CDR3 nucleotides are TGCGCCAGCAGCCAAGGAGGTCTCAGGGATGACGGGGAGACCCAGTACTTC. Residues: CASSQGGLRDDGETQYF.

The chain couples TRBV6-1 to TRBJ2-3; 7 nucleotides match TRBD2. Germline V lookup: CDR1 MNHNS, CDR2 SASEGT. The CDR3 is made up of 15 amino acids. With V trimmed by 6 bases and J by 3 bases, 9 bases remained unmatched. The CDR3 sequence is CASRRDYPNTDTQYF. As DNA, the CDR3 is TGTGCCAGCAGGCGGGACTACCCGAATACAGATACGCAGTATTTT.

The chain combines TRBV29-1 with TRBJ1-4; perhaps TRBD1 as D (6 bases). The CDR3 totals 13 residues. CDR1 and CDR2 from the germline V gene are SQVTM and ANQGSEA. V was pared by 4 bases and J by 6 bases, with 12 bases between. The CDR3 DNA sequence: TGCAGCGTTGGGGTCAGGGGTGATGAAAAACTGTTTTTT. Residues: CSVGVRGDEKLFF.

Here the CDR3 DNA reads TGTGCCATCAGGGGACTAGCGGAGTACAATGAGCAGTTCTTC. Protein product: CAIRGLAEYNEQFF. The rearrangement joins TRBV10-3 to TRBJ2-1; TRBD2 aligns across 11 bases. Germline trimming cut 6 bases from V and 4 bases from J; bases unmatched to any gene: 2. The CDR3 spans 14 residues. CDR1 is ENHRY and CDR2 is SYGVKD in the germline V gene.

This chain joins TRBV11-3 and TRBJ1-2, with a possible D match to TRBD1 (5 bases). The germline V gene has CDR1 SGHNT and CDR2 YENEEA. The CDR3 runs to 14 residues. Deletions cut 5 bases from V and 5 bases from J, with 15 bases between. The DNA for the CDR3 is TGTGCCAGCAGCGAGGACGGGGGGAGGTATGGCTACACCTTC. Its translation: CASSEDGGRYGYTF.